This T cell receptor (beta chain) appears in the sequencing data of a study of control samples from healthy donors and cancer patients. Measured with immunoSEQ multiplex PCR; TCRdb has only the in-frame clones, and not every one. The table lists roughly 81,000 clones, 75% to 85% of them singletons. This CDR3 has 15 amino acids. V dropped 3 bases and J dropped 0 bases, with 9 bases sitting between them. Per the germline V gene, CDR1 is SGHAT and CDR2 is FQNNGV. The sequencing input was PBMCs. The TCR originated in a man aged 60-69 years with head and neck cancer. The V call is TRBV11-2, the J call TRBJ2-1; D possibly corresponds to TRBD2 (6 bases). CDR3 region: CASSFGGSSYNEQFF. The CDR3 DNA reads TGTGCCAGCAGCTTCGGGGGTAGCTCCTACAATGAGCAGTTCTTC.